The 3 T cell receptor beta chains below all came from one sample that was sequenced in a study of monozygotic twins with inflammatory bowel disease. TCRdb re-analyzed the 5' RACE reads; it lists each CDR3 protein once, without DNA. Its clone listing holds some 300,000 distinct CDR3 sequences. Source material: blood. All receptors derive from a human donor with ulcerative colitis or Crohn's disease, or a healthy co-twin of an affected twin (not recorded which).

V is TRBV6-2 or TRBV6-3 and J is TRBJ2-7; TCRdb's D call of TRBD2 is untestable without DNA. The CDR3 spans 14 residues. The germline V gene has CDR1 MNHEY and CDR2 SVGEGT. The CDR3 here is CASSYGTSGVEQYF.

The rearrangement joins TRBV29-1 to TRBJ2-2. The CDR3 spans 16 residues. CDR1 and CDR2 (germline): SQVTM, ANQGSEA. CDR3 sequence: CSANPRGSGNTGELFF.

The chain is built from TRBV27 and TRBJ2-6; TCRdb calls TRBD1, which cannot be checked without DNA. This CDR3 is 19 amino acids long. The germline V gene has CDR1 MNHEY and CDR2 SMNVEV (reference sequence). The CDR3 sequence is CASSHNPGQIGSGANVLTF.